The 27 T cell receptor beta chains in this list originate from one sample, sequenced in a study of OX40 agonist ivuxolimab in advanced cancers. The library was prepared using the immunoSEQ multiplex PCR assay. This is the immuneACCESS table as TCRdb keeps it, with only in-frame sequences that have V and J called. A part of the clones is gone; compared with another copy, unresolved V genes explain less than half, and the rest is unexplained. The sample table holds 60,000 to 65,000 clones, of which under 95% were seen once. The biggest ten clones account for about an eighth of the sample. The sequencing here drew on CD4+ or CD8+ T cells sorted from blood, taken in a trial of the OX40 agonist ivuxolimab. The receptors shown here come from an adult with an advanced solid tumor such as melanoma, head and neck, liver or kidney cancer.

The chain carries TRBV2 and TRBJ2-7; 11 bases align to TRBD1. The V gene's germline CDR1 is SNHLY and CDR2 FYNNEI. The CDR3 consists of 15 residues. V lost 5 bases and J lost 2; bases outside the gene matches: 5. CDR3 residues: CASSPAGQGAYEQYF. CDR3 nucleotides: TGTGCCAGCAGTCCCGCGGGACAGGGGGCCTACGAGCAGTACTTC.

The chain links TRBV7-6 to TRBJ2-1, with 11 bases fitting TRBD2. CDR1 and CDR2 (germline): SGHVS, FNYEAQ. Losses at the gene ends were 1 base for V and 9 bases for J; bases not matched to a gene: 8. CDR3 size: 16 residues. CDR3 residues: CASSLEISGRGGEQFF. The CDR3 DNA reads as TGTGCCAGCAGCTTAGAAATTAGCGGGAGGGGTGGTGAGCAGTTCTTC.

CDR3 bases: TGTGCCAGCAGCCCGGTCGGCGGGAGGTCCTACAATGAGCAGTTCTTC. It encodes CASSPVGGRSYNEQFF. The V call is TRBV9, the J call TRBJ2-1; TRBD2 aligns across 8 bases. The CDR3 runs to 16 residues. V shed 4 bases, J shed 1 base, and the junction held 7 bases outside the gene matches. Germline V gene data show CDR1 as SGDLS and CDR2 as YYNGEE. Using reference TRBV9 and TRBJ2-1 for the parts outside the CDR3, the full variable domain is DSGVTQTPKHLITATGQRVTLRCSPRSGDLSVYWYQQSLDQGLQFLIQYYNGEERAKGNILERFSAQQFPDLHSELNLSSLELGDSALYFCASSPVGGRSYNEQFFGPGTRLTVL.

The table lists this clone with a count of one. V is TRBV11-1 and J is TRBJ2-3, with 10 bases that match TRBD2. Germline V gene lookup returns CDR1 SGHAT and CDR2 FQDESV (reference sequence). Trimming took 1 base from V and 0 from J; bases not matched to a gene: 4. The CDR3 covers 17 residues. The CDR3 DNA reads as TGTGCCAGCAGCTTAGAACTAGCGGGACGCAGCACAGATACGCAGTATTTT. Translation: CASSLELAGRSTDTQYF.

V gene TRBV28 combines with J gene TRBJ2-7; D remains unclear. The V and J ends lost 8 bases and 0 bases respectively, with 11 bases between them. The CDR3 length is 13 residues. The germline V gene encodes CDR1 MDHEN and CDR2 SYDVKM. The CDR3 loop is CASQDQSSYEQYF. Here the CDR3 DNA reads TGTGCCAGCCAGGATCAGAGCTCCTACGAGCAGTACTTC.

The chain combines TRBV14 with TRBJ2-3; D ambiguous. The germline V and J ends were trimmed by 4 bases and 0 bases, with 11 bases remaining between them. Germline loops: CDR1 SGHDN, CDR2 FVKESK. The CDR3 is 15 amino acids. The CDR3 nucleotides read TGTGCCAGCAGCCGGCTCTCGGACAGCACAGATACGCAGTATTTT. It yields the protein CASSRLSDSTDTQYF.

The chain has TRBV15 and TRBJ1-5; D unresolved. The V end lost 3 bases, the J end lost 0 bases, and 6 bases lay between the germline ends. CDR3 length equals 14 residues. Germline CDR1 LNHNV, CDR2 YYDKDF (reference sequence). This CDR3 is CATSSYSSNQPQHF. The CDR3 DNA follows: TGTGCCACCAGCAGCTACAGTAGCAATCAGCCCCAGCATTTT.

This chain links TRBV7-2 with TRBJ1-6; a possible D gene is TRBD1 (5 bases). Trimming shortened V by 5 bases and J by 6 bases, and 23 bases separated the two germline ends. The CDR3 runs 18 residues. CDR1 and CDR2 from the germline V gene are SGHTA and FQGNSA. CDR3 sequence (DNA): TGTGCCAGCAGCCAAACGGGGCTGTCCATACTCGGTAATTCACCCCTCCACTTT. This translates into CASSQTGLSILGNSPLHF.

This chain links TRBV19 with TRBJ2-5; D might be TRBD1 or TRBD2, each matching 5 bases. This CDR3 region has 14 residues. Germline-derived CDR1 and CDR2 are LNHDA and SQIVND (reference sequence). With 5 bases removed from V and 1 base from J, the gap between germline ends came to 11 bases. The CDR3 bases are TGTGCCAGTAGTCCTCCCGGGGCCCAAGAGACCCAGTACTTC. Its protein is CASSPPGAQETQYF.

The chain links TRBV4-1 to TRBJ2-1, with D maybe TRBD2 (6 bases). CDR1 and CDR2 (germline): MGHRA, YSYEKL. This CDR3 is built from 16 residues. V lost 6 bases and J 1 base, leaving 16 bases between the germline ends. This CDR3 reads CASRSPLAASYNEQFF. DNA of the CDR3: TGCGCCAGCAGGAGCCCTTTAGCGGCTTCCTACAATGAGCAGTTCTTC.

The chain has TRBV5-6 and TRBJ2-1, with unresolved D. The germline V and J ends were trimmed by 2 bases and 5 bases, with 8 bases remaining between them. The CDR3 runs to 13 residues. Germline V lookup: CDR1 SGHDT, CDR2 YYEEEE. CDR3 nucleotide sequence: TGTGCCAGCAGCTTTTCAGAGAACAATGAGCAGTTCTTC. Translating gives CASSFSENNEQFF.

V is TRBV28 and J is TRBJ2-3; no firm D call. The ends were cut back, 3 bases at V and 0 bases at J, with 13 bases in the middle. Germline CDR1 and CDR2: MDHEN and SYDVKM. The CDR3 sequence is 16 residues long. The CDR3 here is CASSLVLRRSTDTQYF. CDR3 nucleotides: TGTGCCAGCAGTTTGGTGCTCCGCCGAAGCACAGATACGCAGTATTTT.

The CDR3 DNA is TGTGCCAGCAGTTCAACCTACAGGGCCCCCTACGAGCAGTACTTC. This translates into CASSSTYRAPYEQYF. The chain links TRBV28 to TRBJ2-7; a possible D gene is TRBD1 (6 bases). Trimming took off 4 bases at V and 2 bases at J, with 15 bases between the two ends. The CDR3 loop spans 15 amino acids. Looked up from germline, CDR1 is MDHEN and CDR2 is SYDVKM. Using reference TRBV28 and TRBJ2-7 for the parts outside the CDR3, the full variable domain is DVKVTQSSRYLVKRTGEKVFLECVQDMDHENMFWYRQDPGLGLRLIYFSYDVKMKEKGDIPEGYSVSREKKERFSLILESASTNQTSMYLCASSSTYRAPYEQYFGPGTRLTVT.

The V gene is TRBV4-1, the J gene TRBJ1-1; unclear D gene. Per the germline V gene, CDR1 is MGHRA and CDR2 is YSYEKL. The CDR3 consists of 20 residues. The germline V and J ends were trimmed by 1 base and 1 base, with 25 bases remaining between them. In nucleotides, the CDR3 is TGCGCCAGCAGCCAAGGATGGCTGTATTCAGACCCGCATCAGAACACTGAAGCTTTCTTT. Encoded protein: CASSQGWLYSDPHQNTEAFF.

This chain connects TRBV19 to TRBJ2-1; D may match TRBD1 or TRBD2 (6 bases each). This CDR3 has 16 residues. Germline V gives CDR1 LNHDA, CDR2 SQIVND (reference sequence). V was pared by 9 bases and J by 0 bases, with 18 bases between. CDR3: CASKLQGGTSYNEQFF. DNA for the CDR3: TGTGCCAGCAAATTACAGGGCGGGACCTCCTACAATGAGCAGTTCTTC.

This sequence joins TRBV11-2 and TRBJ1-2, with a tentative D call TRBD1 (6 bases). The germline V and J ends were trimmed by 5 bases and 8 bases, with 21 bases remaining between them. Germline CDR1 and CDR2: SGHAT and FQNNGV. This CDR3 is 15 amino acids long. The CDR3 loop is CASSLRDTKLGGYTF. CDR3 nucleotide sequence: TGTGCCAGCAGCCTCCGGGACACCAAACTTGGAGGCTACACCTTC.

J is TRBJ1-3 and V is TRBV9, with D tentatively TRBD1 (6 bases). Trimming took 3 bases from V and 0 from J, leaving 10 bases between them. The CDR3 length is 15 residues. Looked up from germline, CDR1 is SGDLS and CDR2 is YYNGEE. The CDR3 nucleotides are TGTGCCAGCAGCGCACAGGGTCGCTCTGGAAACACCATATATTTT. Residues: CASSAQGRSGNTIYF.

This clone was recorded a few times. This chain uses TRBV2 with TRBJ1-2; 9 bases fit TRBD1. The CDR3 totals 13 residues. The V gene end was trimmed by 6 bases and the J gene end by 7 bases; junction bases not matched to a gene: 6. Germline V gives CDR1 SNHLY, CDR2 FYNNEI. CDR3 protein: CASRKQGATGYTF. Written as DNA, the CDR3 is TGTGCCAGCAGGAAACAGGGGGCGACTGGCTACACCTTC.

CDR3 sequence: CASSWRATGGRDEQYF. In DNA form, the CDR3 reads TGTGCCAGCAGTTGGCGTGCAACAGGGGGCCGGGACGAGCAGTACTTC. The V call is TRBV27, the J call TRBJ2-7; 9 positions match TRBD1. This CDR3 is built from 16 residues. The J segment lost 5 bases and the V segment lost 4 bases, leaving 12 bases of the junction unmatched. Germline CDR1 is MNHEY and CDR2 is SMNVEV (reference sequence).

CDR3: CATTPKGTGGNNEQFF. The CDR3 DNA reads as TGTGCCACCACTCCCAAAGGGACAGGGGGAAACAATGAGCAGTTCTTC. The rearrangement uses TRBV15 and TRBJ2-1, with 11 bases aligning to TRBD1. This CDR3 contains 16 residues. Germline V gene lookup returns CDR1 LNHNV and CDR2 YYDKDF (reference sequence). V trimming: 7 bases; J trimming: 5 bases; junction bases outside the gene matches: 10.

This chain joins TRBV7-8 and TRBJ2-2; D gene unclear. The CDR3 is 13 amino acids. V lost 2 bases and J lost 10, with 11 bases in between. Germline loops: CDR1 SGHVS, CDR2 FQNEAQ. The CDR3 loop reads CASSLSSAEELFF. CDR3 nucleotides: TGTGCCAGCAGCTTAAGTAGTGCCGAGGAGCTGTTTTTT. The whole variable domain, filled in from reference TRBV7-8 and TRBJ2-2, reads GAGVSQSPRYKVAKRGQDVALRCDPISGHVSLFWYQQALGQGPEFLTYFQNEAQLDKSGLPSDRFFAERPEGSVSTLKIQRTQQEDSAVYLCASSLSSAEELFFGEGSRLTVL.

This chain links TRBV29-1 with TRBJ2-7; D not resolved. The germline V and J ends were trimmed by 4 bases and 6 bases, with 10 bases remaining between them. The length of the CDR3 is 11 residues. Germline V lookup: CDR1 SQVTM, CDR2 ANQGSEA. CDR3 amino acids: CSVVLRGEQYF. CDR3 sequence (DNA): TGCAGCGTTGTGCTTAGAGGCGAGCAGTACTTC.

The chain combines TRBV4-3 with TRBJ2-1; D might be TRBD1 or TRBD2, each matching 5 bases. The CDR3 is 14 amino acids. CDR1 and CDR2 from the germline V gene are LGHNA and YSLEER. The V end lost 0 bases, the J end lost 9 bases, and 12 bases lay between the germline ends. CDR3 region: CASSQDEGRAEQFF. CDR3 DNA sequence: TGCGCCAGCAGCCAAGATGAGGGACGCGCTGAGCAGTTCTTC.

This rearrangement joins TRBV7-2 to TRBJ2-1; D tentatively fits TRBD1 or TRBD2 (5 bases each). This CDR3 is built from 15 residues. Germline CDR1 SGHTA, CDR2 FQGNSA. Trimming removed 1 base at V and 0 bases at J, with 7 bases between. CDR3 nucleotides: TGTGCCAGCAGCTTAGTCGGGGCCTCCTACAATGAGCAGTTCTTC. Residues: CASSLVGASYNEQFF.

Comments on this clone: A junction boundary mismatches the germline segment, possibly from a read error. V usage is TRBV7-2 and J usage is TRBJ1-3, with a tentative D call TRBD1 (6 bases). The CDR3 contains 17 residues. Germline CDR1 reads SGHTA; CDR2 reads FQGNSA. This CDR3 reads CASSPDRTSSSGNTIYF. In DNA, the CDR3 is TGCGCCAGCAGCCCAGACAGGACTTCGAGCTCTGGAAACACCATATATTTT.

The chain couples TRBV7-8 to TRBJ2-1; TRBD2 matches 8 bases. Germline CDR1 SGHVS, CDR2 FQNEAQ. After removal of 1 base from V and 7 bases from J, the junction contained 3 bases not matched to a gene. The CDR3 is 14 residues long. For the CDR3, the DNA is TGTGCCAGCAGCTTAGGGGTAGCGGGGAATGAGCAGTTCTTC. Its protein product is CASSLGVAGNEQFF.

The rearrangement links TRBV11-2 to TRBJ2-7; TRBD2 is a possible D gene (6 bases). Germline values: CDR1 SGHAT, CDR2 FQNNGV. The V gene lost 5 bases and the J gene lost 2 bases, with 16 bases spanning the gap. This CDR3 spans 15 amino acids. The CDR3 sequence is CASSQTGTAAYEQYF. CDR3 bases: TGTGCCAGCAGCCAAACCGGGACTGCAGCCTACGAGCAGTACTTC.